Listed here are 7 T cell receptor beta chains from one sample, sequenced in a study of shared clonotypes between healthy human individuals. Here immunoSEQ multiplex PCR was the method, and the copy in TCRdb shows in-frame clones only, minus some. The sample lists approximately 1.4 million clones, 95% to 99% occurring once. Sequenced: naive CD4+ T cells sorted from blood. Subset defined: CD45RA+ positively selected. The receptors come from a young man in good health.

The chain combines TRBV2 with TRBJ1-4; D might be TRBD1 (5 bases). The CDR3 has 15 amino acids. V was pared by 8 bases and J by 2 bases, with 15 bases between. Germline V gene lookup returns CDR1 SNHLY and CDR2 FYNNEI. CDR3 region: CASGEEGRTNEKLFF. The CDR3 region has the DNA TGTGCCAGCGGGGAGGAGGGGAGGACTAATGAAAAACTGTTTTTT.

The chain carries TRBV7-9 and TRBJ2-1; D possibly corresponds to TRBD2 (6 bases). Germline loops: CDR1 SEHNR, CDR2 FQNEAQ (reference sequence). V was trimmed by 4 bases and J by 9 bases, leaving 16 bases between them. There are 14 residues in the CDR3. DNA of the CDR3: TGTGCCAGCAGCTCTTCGGGACTCCCCGGTGAGCAGTTCTTC. It yields the protein CASSSSGLPGEQFF.

This chain connects TRBV5-1 to TRBJ2-1; D may match TRBD1 or TRBD2 (5 bases each). Germline V lookup: CDR1 SGHRS, CDR2 YFSETQ. V was pared by 5 bases and J by 2 bases, with 11 bases between. This CDR3 region has 14 residues. The CDR3 DNA reads TGCGCCAGCAGAGGGACGAGTCCCTACAATGAGCAGTTCTTC. Amino acid sequence: CASRGTSPYNEQFF.

CDR3: CASSEGMGGAYNEQFF. The DNA for the CDR3 is TGTGCCAGCAGTGAAGGGATGGGGGGTGCTTACAATGAGCAGTTCTTC. The chain has TRBV6-1 and TRBJ2-1; TRBD2 might be the D (6 bases). From germline, CDR1 is MNHNS and CDR2 SASEGT. Trimming shortened V by 1 base and J by 4 bases, and 14 bases separated the two germline ends. The CDR3 consists of 16 residues.

Points on this clone: Other DNA sequences in this specimen translate into the identical CDR3. The chain is built from TRBV2 and TRBJ2-3, with D tentatively TRBD2 (6 bases). The V gene lost 3 bases and the J gene lost 5 bases, with 6 bases spanning the gap. The CDR3 consists of 12 residues. Germline values: CDR1 SNHLY, CDR2 FYNNEI. The chain's CDR3 is CASSEGGDTQYF. The DNA for the CDR3 is TGTGCCAGCAGTGAGGGAGGAGATACGCAGTATTTT.

This clone was seen once. The rearrangement joins TRBV28 to TRBJ1-1; TRBD1 agrees at 8 bases. Trimming cost V 5 bases and J 3 bases; bases outside gene matches: 5. The CDR3 contains 14 residues. Germline CDR1 MDHEN, CDR2 SYDVKM. CDR3 nucleotide sequence: TGTGCCAGCAGTCCCCAGGGGGCAGACACTGAAGCTTTCTTT. It codes for CASSPQGADTEAFF.

The chain employs TRBV6-5 and TRBJ2-7; 8 nucleotides agree with TRBD1. Germline-derived CDR1 and CDR2 are MNHEY and SVGAGI. V lost 6 bases, J lost 7 bases, and 2 bases stayed unmatched. The CDR3 extends over 11 amino acids. CDR3 region: CASRQGAEQYF. The CDR3 DNA reads TGTGCCAGCAGGCAGGGGGCAGAGCAGTACTTC.